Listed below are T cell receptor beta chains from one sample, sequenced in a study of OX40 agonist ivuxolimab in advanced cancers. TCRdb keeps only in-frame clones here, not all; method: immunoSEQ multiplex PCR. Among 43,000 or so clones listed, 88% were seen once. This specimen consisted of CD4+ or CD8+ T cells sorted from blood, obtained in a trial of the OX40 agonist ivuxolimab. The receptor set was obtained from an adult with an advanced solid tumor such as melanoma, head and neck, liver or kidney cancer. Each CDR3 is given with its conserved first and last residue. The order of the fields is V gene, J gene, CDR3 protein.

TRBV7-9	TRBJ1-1	CASSSSTGFRDTEAFF
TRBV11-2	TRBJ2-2	CASSLRTAVPGELFF
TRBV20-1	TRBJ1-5	CSASRQPQHF
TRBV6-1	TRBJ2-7	CAAGLKSYEQYF
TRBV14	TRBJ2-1	CASSLGHFRFF
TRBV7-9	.	CASSVSGNYEQYF
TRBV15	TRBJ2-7	CATSREPAGSGRGSEQYF
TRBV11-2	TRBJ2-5	CASSLDGGAGGGQETQYF
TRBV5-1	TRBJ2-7	CASSLSSSYSYEQYF
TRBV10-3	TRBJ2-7	CAISEATFGSYEQYF
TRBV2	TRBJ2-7	CASSDDKGNYEQYF
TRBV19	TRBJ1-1	CASSIWEAGAAEAFF
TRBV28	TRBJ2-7	CASRGQGYEQYF
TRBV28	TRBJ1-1	CASTGTGKAFF
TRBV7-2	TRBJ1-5	CASSSTNRNQPQHF
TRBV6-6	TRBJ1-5	CASSSSHSNQPQHF
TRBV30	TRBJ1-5	CAWSSAGNQPQHF
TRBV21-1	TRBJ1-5	CASGQAREGNQPQHF
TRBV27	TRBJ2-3	CASMTSGTTDTQYF
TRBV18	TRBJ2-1	CASSPPIRGPYNEQFF
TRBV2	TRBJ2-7	CASRRQGSSYEQYF
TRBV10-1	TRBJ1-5	CASSEEGSGQPQHF
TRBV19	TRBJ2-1	CASSIVWAEAYNEQFF
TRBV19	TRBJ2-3	CASSKQGDPDTQYF
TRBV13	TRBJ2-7	CASSRVQGGPRNEQYF
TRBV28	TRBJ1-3	CASSLTAGSGNTIYF
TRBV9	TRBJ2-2	CASSGQFANTGELFF
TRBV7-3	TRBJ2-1	CASSLITGAYNEQFF
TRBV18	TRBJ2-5	CASSPGQKETQYF
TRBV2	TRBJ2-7	CASSEAWTPAYEQYF
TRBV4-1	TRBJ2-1	CASSLQGQGIVGQFF
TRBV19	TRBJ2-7	CASNSWGHEQYF
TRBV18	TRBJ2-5	CASSEVSGETQYF
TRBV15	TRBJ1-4	CATSRAGGVRMGEKLFF
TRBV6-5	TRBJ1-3	CASSYSKRSGNTIYF
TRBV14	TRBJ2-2	CASSQIEAGGSSWELFF
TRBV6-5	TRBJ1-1	CASSFGQGTEAFF
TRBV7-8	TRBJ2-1	CASSLVGYNEQFF
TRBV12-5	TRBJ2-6	CASGALNAGQSRANVLTF
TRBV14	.	CASSSRTSGAAYEQYF
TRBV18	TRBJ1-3	CASSPLGQGTGNTIYF
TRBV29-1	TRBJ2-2	CSVERLVGGTGELFF
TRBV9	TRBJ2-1	CASSVQGSAGEQFF
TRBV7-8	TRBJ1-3	CASSLVRGAGNTIYF
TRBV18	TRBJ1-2	CASSPAGGFYGYTF
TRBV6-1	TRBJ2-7	CASTRMGQASYEQYF
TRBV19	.	CARKLLTGTYEQYF
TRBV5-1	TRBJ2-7	CASSSRPRTGGAYEQYF
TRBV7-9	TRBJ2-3	CASSHLGRDTDTQYF
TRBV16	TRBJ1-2	CASSQSVTGLGYTF
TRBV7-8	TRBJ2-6	CASSKTGFSGANVLTF